These 28 T cell receptor beta chains originate from one sample sequenced in a study of shared T cell receptors in the human thymus. The table came from immunoSEQ multiplex PCR; TCRdb's copy has only in-frame clones and leaves some out. The table includes around 730,000 clones, 70% to 90% detected once. The sample was also reused in another study, on human thymus T cells.

Input material: thymocytes. The receptors originated from a girl in the first two years of life with a congenital heart defect.

The rearrangement links TRBV7-6 to TRBJ2-5; 9 bases fit TRBD2. Germline V gene sequence: CDR1 SGHVS, CDR2 FNYEAQ. V was clipped by 0 bases and J by 2 bases; unmatched bases: 4. The CDR3 runs 16 residues. CDR3 nucleotide sequence: TGTGCCAGCAGCTTAGCGAAGCGGGGGGCGCAAGAGACCCAGTACTTC. Translating it yields CASSLAKRGAQETQYF.

The rearrangement joins TRBV18 to TRBJ1-1; 8 bases line up with TRBD1. J gave up 2 bases and V 2 bases, and 4 bases lay outside the gene matches. The germline CDR1 and CDR2 sequences are KGHSH and LQKENI. There are 15 residues in the CDR3. The CDR3 DNA sequence: TGTGCCAGCTCACCATCGGACAGGGCAAACACTGAAGCTTTCTTT. Its translation: CASSPSDRANTEAFF.

The J gene is TRBJ2-5, the V gene TRBV4-1, with TRBD2 identical over 9 bases. V shed 0 bases, J shed 5 bases, and the junction held 10 bases outside the gene matches. Looked up from germline, CDR1 is MGHRA and CDR2 is YSYEKL. This CDR3 has 17 amino acids. DNA for the CDR3: TGCGCCAGCAGCCAAGATATGCGGGGGGGCCTGAGGGAGACCCAGTACTTC. Translated: CASSQDMRGGLRETQYF.

This clone was seen a single time. The chain couples TRBV5-4 to TRBJ1-6, with TRBD1 matching 7 bases. Per the germline V gene, CDR1 is SGHNT and CDR2 is YYREEE (reference sequence). The CDR3 consists of 13 residues. V shed 0 bases and J 13 bases; nucleotides not matched to a gene: 4. The CDR3 DNA follows: TGTGCCAGCAGCTTGGACAGGGGAGTGCCCCTCCACTTT. It specifies CASSLDRGVPLHF.

CDR3 in amino acids: CASSLKSGHTEAFF. The CDR3 bases are TGTGCCAGCAGCTTAAAATCAGGTCACACTGAAGCTTTCTTT. The V and J genes are TRBV7-3 and TRBJ1-1; D not resolved. The CDR3 runs 14 residues. Trimming removed 1 base from V and 3 bases from J, with 9 bases in between. Germline V CDR1 and CDR2: SGHTA, FQGTGA.

The chain links TRBV13 to TRBJ2-4; a weak D match, TRBD1 (5 bases). With 5 bases removed from V and 1 base from J, the gap between germline ends came to 18 bases. This CDR3 contains 17 residues. CDR1 and CDR2 (germline): PRHDT, FYEKMQ (reference sequence). As DNA, the CDR3 is TGTGCCAGCAGCACTCACCCCCAGGGCCAGGCCAAAAACATTCAGTACTTC. As protein: CASSTHPQGQAKNIQYF.

This clone was detected once. This rearrangement joins TRBV4-1 to TRBJ1-1; D ambiguous. The V end lost 3 bases, the J end lost 2 bases, and 10 bases lay between the germline ends. Germline CDR1 and CDR2: MGHRA and YSYEKL. The CDR3 runs 14 residues. This CDR3 is CASSQGLRNTEAFF. For the CDR3, the DNA is TGCGCCAGCAGCCAGGGCCTCCGAAACACTGAAGCTTTCTTT.

This rearrangement joins TRBV15 to TRBJ2-3; tentative D call: TRBD1 (5 bases). The CDR3 covers 14 residues. Trimming took 5 bases from V and 4 from J, leaving 13 bases between them. The V gene's germline CDR1 is LNHNV and CDR2 YYDKDF (reference sequence). The CDR3 region is CATSLVGPPDTQYF. In nucleotides, the CDR3 is TGTGCCACCAGCCTCGTGGGGCCCCCAGATACGCAGTATTTT.

The chain couples TRBV2 to TRBJ1-3, with TRBD1 as a possible D gene (6 bases). Trimming took 6 bases from V and 0 from J, leaving 12 bases between them. Germline values: CDR1 SNHLY, CDR2 FYNNEI. The CDR3 has 15 amino acids. The CDR3 DNA is TGTGCCAGCAGGTACCGGGACAACTCTGGAAACACCATATATTTT. Its translation: CASRYRDNSGNTIYF.

As DNA, the CDR3 is TGTGCCAGCAGCTTTCGGGGAGTCACTGAAGCTTTCTTT. This gives the protein CASSFRGVTEAFF. The rearrangement uses TRBV5-6 and TRBJ1-1; no clear D. Germline CDR1 reads SGHDT; CDR2 reads YYEEEE. Trimming removed 2 bases at V and 4 bases at J, with 9 bases between. The CDR3 length is 13 residues.

The chain couples TRBV30 to TRBJ1-1; weak D call: TRBD1 (5 bases). V was trimmed by 2 bases and J by 3 bases, leaving 13 bases between them. The germline gives CDR1 GTSNPN, CDR2 SVGIG (reference sequence). The CDR3 is made up of 14 amino acids. The CDR3 spells CAWSWTGVDTEAFF. DNA of the CDR3: TGTGCCTGGAGTTGGACGGGGGTGGACACTGAAGCTTTCTTT.

The CDR3 DNA reads as TGTGCCAGCATGAGGCCCCGAGCCTCTGGGGCCAACGTCCTGACTTTC. Its protein product is CASMRPRASGANVLTF. This chain uses TRBV2 with TRBJ2-6; no firm D call. V lost 7 bases, J lost 0 bases, and 13 bases lay in between. This CDR3 is built from 16 residues. Germline V gene data show CDR1 as SNHLY and CDR2 as FYNNEI.

Remarks on this clone: The same CDR3 also results from other DNA sequences found in this sample. The chain combines TRBV5-8 with TRBJ1-2; D is ambiguous. The V end lost 0 bases, the J end lost 4 bases, and 4 bases lay between the germline ends. The CDR3 spans 12 residues. Per the germline V gene, CDR1 is SGHTS and CDR2 is YDEGEE. CDR3 nucleotides: TGTGCCAGCAGCTTGGGACTCTATGGCTACACCTTC. It codes for CASSLGLYGYTF.

The chain is built from TRBV9 and TRBJ2-1, with TRBD2 identical over 10 bases. The CDR3 covers 14 residues. Per germline, CDR1 SGDLS and CDR2 YYNGEE. V shed 7 bases, J shed 8 bases, and the junction held 9 bases outside the gene matches. CDR3 nucleotides: TGTGCCAGCGAGCGGGGGGGCCTTTCCGATGAGCAGTTCTTC. It encodes CASERGGLSDEQFF.

CDR3 DNA: TGTGCCAGCAGCAGACCGGGACAGGGAAGAGGAGAGACCCAGTACTTC. This codes for CASSRPGQGRGETQYF. The chain is built from TRBV28 and TRBJ2-5, with 9 nucleotides matching TRBD1. This CDR3 is built from 16 residues. Germline CDR1 and CDR2: MDHEN and SYDVKM. The trim removed 6 bases at V and 4 bases at J, leaving 12 bases unmatched.

The gene calls are TRBV19 and TRBJ1-6; D possibly corresponds to TRBD1 (6 bases). The CDR3 spans 13 residues. Trimming took 7 bases from V and 8 from J, leaving 12 bases between them. Germline-derived CDR1 and CDR2 are LNHDA and SQIVND (reference sequence). The CDR3: CASNFRGDSPLHF. The CDR3 DNA sequence: TGTGCCAGTAATTTCAGGGGTGATTCACCCCTCCACTTT. The variable domain in full, completed from reference TRBV19 and TRBJ1-6, reads DGGITQSPKYLFRKEGQNVTLSCEQNLNHDAMYWYRQDPGQGLRLIYYSQIVNDFQKGDIAEGYSVSREKKESFPLTVTSAQKNPTAFYLCASNFRGDSPLHFGNGTRLTVT.

The gene calls are TRBV6-5 and TRBJ1-6, with 10 bases that match TRBD1. This CDR3 is 15 amino acids long. With V trimmed by 5 bases and J by 7 bases, 5 bases remained unmatched. Germline loops: CDR1 MNHEY, CDR2 SVGAGI. The CDR3 is CASSGTGEINSPLHF. The CDR3 DNA sequence: TGTGCCAGCAGTGGGACAGGGGAGATCAATTCACCCCTCCACTTT.

The genes are TRBV10-3 and TRBJ1-1, with 10 bases fitting TRBD1. This CDR3 comprises 13 residues. From germline, CDR1 is ENHRY and CDR2 SYGVKD. V was clipped by 11 bases and J by 1 base; unmatched bases: 4. The CDR3 bases are TGTGCCGCCGACAGGGGGCAGAACACTGAAGCTTTCTTT. It specifies CAADRGQNTEAFF.

This clone came up once. The chain couples TRBV6-5 to TRBJ2-3; 9 bases map to TRBD2. The junction had 6 bases not matched to a gene; V was cut back by 6 bases and J by 2 bases. The CDR3 is 15 amino acids. Germline values: CDR1 MNHEY, CDR2 SVGAGI. CDR3 bases: TGTGCCAGCAGCCGGGGACTAGCCGTCACAGATACGCAGTATTTT. It encodes CASSRGLAVTDTQYF.

This clone was seen a single time. The chain links TRBV19 to TRBJ1-1, with 9 bases matching TRBD1. With 9 bases clipped from V and 5 bases from J, the junction kept 16 bases outside the gene matches. From germline, CDR1 is LNHDA and CDR2 SQIVND (reference sequence). The CDR3 spans 16 residues. CDR3 loop: CASKQEGTGTRTEAFF. In DNA form, the CDR3 reads TGTGCCAGCAAGCAGGAGGGGACAGGGACTCGGACTGAAGCTTTCTTT.

The gene calls are TRBV23-1 and TRBJ1-5; TRBD1 matches 8 bases. TRBV23-1 is marked as an open reading frame, function uncertain. V was clipped by 0 bases and J by 4 bases; unmatched bases: 11. This CDR3 comprises 18 residues. CDR3 nucleotides: TGCGCCAGCAGTCAATCAGGGCGGACAGGGTCTTTTAATCAGCCCCAGCATTTT. It translates to CASSQSGRTGSFNQPQHF.

The rearrangement joins TRBV18 to TRBJ1-1, with D maybe TRBD1 (6 bases). Trimming pared 4 bases from V and 3 bases from J, leaving 15 bases between. The CDR3 loop spans 15 amino acids. Germline V gene data show CDR1 as KGHSH and CDR2 as LQKENI. The CDR3 DNA sequence: TGTGCCAGCTCACAGGTGGGGGCGAGATACACTGAAGCTTTCTTT. Protein sequence: CASSQVGARYTEAFF.

This clone was recorded once. The rearrangement uses TRBV7-6 and TRBJ1-2, with D uncertain. The CDR3 spans 13 residues. V lost 2 bases to trimming and J lost 4 bases, with 8 bases between them. CDR1 and CDR2 from the germline V gene are SGHVS and FNYEAQ. The chain's CDR3 is CASSLRGAYGYTF. The CDR3 coding sequence is TGTGCCAGCAGCTTACGGGGTGCCTATGGCTACACCTTC.

The chain links TRBV10-3 to TRBJ2-7; 8 bases map to TRBD1. Germline values: CDR1 ENHRY, CDR2 SYGVKD. Trimming removed 6 bases from V and 1 base from J; junction bases left unmatched: 5. The CDR3 spans 14 residues. In DNA form, the CDR3 reads TGTGCCATCAGCCTTAGACAGGGGTCCTACGAGCAGTACTTC. Encoded protein: CAISLRQGSYEQYF.

The rearrangement joins TRBV5-8 to TRBJ2-1; 9 bases are a match to TRBD2. Germline loops: CDR1 SGHTS, CDR2 YDEGEE. This CDR3 is 14 amino acids long. Losses at the gene ends were 4 bases for V and 8 bases for J; bases not matched to a gene: 7. The CDR3, as DNA: TGTGCCAGCAGCCTTAGCGGGGGTGAGGATGAGCAGTTCTTC. This sequence encodes CASSLSGGEDEQFF.

The table lists this clone with a count of one. The chain recombines TRBV4-3 with TRBJ1-4, with D possibly being TRBD1 (6 bases). CDR3 length equals 17 residues. V was pared by 0 bases and J by 8 bases, with 19 bases between. Germline assignment: CDR1 LGHNA and CDR2 YSLEER. This CDR3 reads CASSQDHLQGIEEKLFF. The CDR3, as DNA: TGCGCCAGCAGCCAAGATCACCTTCAGGGGATTGAGGAAAAACTGTTTTTT.

The chain links TRBV6-1 to TRBJ1-4; 10 nucleotides match TRBD1. The CDR3 runs to 18 residues. CDR1 and CDR2 (germline): MNHNS, SASEGT. V dropped 4 bases and J dropped 5; count of bases not matched to a gene: 13. The CDR3 region is CASSGHSRQGALNEKLFF. CDR3 in DNA: TGTGCCAGCAGTGGACATTCCCGACAGGGGGCTCTCAATGAAAAACTGTTTTTT.

The V and J genes are TRBV15 and TRBJ1-1, with TRBD1 matching 7 bases. The CDR3 runs to 17 residues. J lost 1 base, V lost 1 base, and 9 bases had no gene match. The germline gives CDR1 LNHNV, CDR2 YYDKDF (reference sequence). CDR3 bases: TGTGCCACCAGCAGAGGCACAGGGGTCAGGAGGAACACTGAAGCTTTCTTT. Its protein product is CATSRGTGVRRNTEAFF.